The T cell receptor (beta chain) described here comes from a study of T-cell memory formation after mild COVID-19. Study-wide results and limits: Among contracting clones, CD4+ were mainly CM/EM and CD8+ enriched in EMRA.

Trimming took off 3 bases at V and 1 base at J, with 9 bases between the two ends. This CDR3 contains 14 residues. MiXCR was run by TCRdb on the 5' RACE reads, yielding one entry per CDR3 protein. The table includes almost 550,000 distinct CDR3 sequences, around 21% detected once. Remarks on this clonotype: Its antigen is still unknown.

The J gene is TRBJ1-1, the V gene TRBV12-3 or TRBV12-4, with D uncertain. The specimen sequenced was PBMCs or a T cell subset sorted from them (not recorded which). The receptor was isolated from an adult woman who had mild COVID-19 (a few samples of this study predate the infection). Cell type and time point are not known. CDR3 region: CASSFSMENTEAFF. The CDR3 DNA is TGTGCCAGCAGTTTTAGTATGGAGAACACTGAAGCTTTCTTT.